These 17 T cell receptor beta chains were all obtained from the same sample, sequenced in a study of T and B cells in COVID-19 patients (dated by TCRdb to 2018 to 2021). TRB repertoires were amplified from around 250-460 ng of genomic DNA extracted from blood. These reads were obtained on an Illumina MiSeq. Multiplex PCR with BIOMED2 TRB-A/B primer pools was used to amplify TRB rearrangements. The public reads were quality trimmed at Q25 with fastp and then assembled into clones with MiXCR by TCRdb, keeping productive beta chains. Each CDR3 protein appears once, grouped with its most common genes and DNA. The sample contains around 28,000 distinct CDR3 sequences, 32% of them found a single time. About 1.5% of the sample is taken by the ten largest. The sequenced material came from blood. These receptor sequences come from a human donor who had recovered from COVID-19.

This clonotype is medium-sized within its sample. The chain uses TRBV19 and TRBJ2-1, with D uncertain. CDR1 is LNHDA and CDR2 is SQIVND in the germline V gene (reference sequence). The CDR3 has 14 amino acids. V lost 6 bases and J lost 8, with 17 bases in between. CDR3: CASSPILPTDEQFF. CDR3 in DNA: TGTGCCAGTAGCCCGATACTACCGACCGATGAGCAGTTCTTC. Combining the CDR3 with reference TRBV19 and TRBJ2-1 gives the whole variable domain DGGITQSPKYLFRKEGQNVTLSCEQNLNHDAMYWYRQDPGQGLRLIYYSQIVNDFQKGDIAEGYSVSREKKESFPLTVTSAQKNPTAFYLCASSPILPTDEQFFGPGTRLTVL.

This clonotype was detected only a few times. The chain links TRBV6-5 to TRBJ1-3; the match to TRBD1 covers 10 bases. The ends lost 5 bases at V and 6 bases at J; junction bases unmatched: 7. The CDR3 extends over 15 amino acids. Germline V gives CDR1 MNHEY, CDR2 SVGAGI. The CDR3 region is CASSLTGGEENTIYF. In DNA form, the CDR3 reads TGTGCCAGCAGTCTGACAGGGGGCGAGGAAAACACCATATATTTT.

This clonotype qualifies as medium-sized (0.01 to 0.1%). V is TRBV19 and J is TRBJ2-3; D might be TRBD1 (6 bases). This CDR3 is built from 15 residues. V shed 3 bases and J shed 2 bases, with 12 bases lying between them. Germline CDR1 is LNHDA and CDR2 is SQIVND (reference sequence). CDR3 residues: CASSMGAVYTDTQYF. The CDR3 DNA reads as TGTGCCAGTAGTATGGGGGCAGTTTACACAGATACGCAGTATTTT.

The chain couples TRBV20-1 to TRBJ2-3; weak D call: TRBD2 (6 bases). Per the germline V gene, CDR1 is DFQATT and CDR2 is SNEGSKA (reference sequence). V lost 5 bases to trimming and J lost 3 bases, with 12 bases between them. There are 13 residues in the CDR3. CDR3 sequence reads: CSAAAGGTDTQYF. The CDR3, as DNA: TGCAGTGCTGCTGCTGGGGGGACAGATACGCAGTATTTT.

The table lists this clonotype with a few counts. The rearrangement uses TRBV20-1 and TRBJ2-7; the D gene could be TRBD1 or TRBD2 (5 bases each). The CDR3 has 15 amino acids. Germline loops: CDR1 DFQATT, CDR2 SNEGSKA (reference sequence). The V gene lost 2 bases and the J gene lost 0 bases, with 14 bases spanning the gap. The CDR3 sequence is CSARMRDAISYEQYF. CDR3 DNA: TGCAGTGCTAGAATGAGGGACGCGATCTCCTACGAGCAGTACTTC.

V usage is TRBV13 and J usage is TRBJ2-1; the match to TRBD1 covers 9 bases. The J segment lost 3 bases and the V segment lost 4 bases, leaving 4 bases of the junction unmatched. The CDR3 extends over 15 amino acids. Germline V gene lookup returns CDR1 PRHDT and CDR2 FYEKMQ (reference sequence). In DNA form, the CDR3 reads TGTGCCAGCAGCTGGGGGACAGGGAACTACAATGAGCAGTTCTTC. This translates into CASSWGTGNYNEQFF.

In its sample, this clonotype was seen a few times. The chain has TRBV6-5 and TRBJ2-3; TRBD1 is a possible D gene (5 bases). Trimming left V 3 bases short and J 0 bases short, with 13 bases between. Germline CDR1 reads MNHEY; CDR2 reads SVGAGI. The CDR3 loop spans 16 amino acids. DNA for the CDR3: TGTGCCAGCAGTTATTCCAGGGTTCTTAGCACAGATACGCAGTATTTT. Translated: CASSYSRVLSTDTQYF.

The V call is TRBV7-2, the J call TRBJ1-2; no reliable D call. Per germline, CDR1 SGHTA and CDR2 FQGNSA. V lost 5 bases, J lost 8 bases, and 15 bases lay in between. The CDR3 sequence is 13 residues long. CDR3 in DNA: TGTGCCAGCAGCCCCGTAGTGGGTACAGGCTACACCTTC. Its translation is CASSPVVGTGYTF.

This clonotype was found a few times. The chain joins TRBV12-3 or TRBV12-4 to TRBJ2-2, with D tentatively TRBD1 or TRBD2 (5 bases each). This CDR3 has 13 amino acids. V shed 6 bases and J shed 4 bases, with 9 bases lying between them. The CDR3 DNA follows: TGTGCCAGCAGCCGGGACCCCACCGGGGAGCTGTTTTTT. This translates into CASSRDPTGELFF.

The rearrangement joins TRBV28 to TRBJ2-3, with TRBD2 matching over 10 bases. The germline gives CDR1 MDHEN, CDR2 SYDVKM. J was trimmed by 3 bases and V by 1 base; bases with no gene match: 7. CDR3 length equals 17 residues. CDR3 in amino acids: CASSLSSGRAATDTQYF. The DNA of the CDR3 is TGTGCCAGCAGTTTATCCAGCGGGAGGGCCGCAACAGATACGCAGTATTTT.

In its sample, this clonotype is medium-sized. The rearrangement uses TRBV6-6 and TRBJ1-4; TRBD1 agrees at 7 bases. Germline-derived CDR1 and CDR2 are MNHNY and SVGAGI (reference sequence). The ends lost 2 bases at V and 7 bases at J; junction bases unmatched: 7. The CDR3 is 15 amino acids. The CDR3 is CASSYPDRAGEKLFF. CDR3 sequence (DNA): TGTGCCAGCAGTTACCCAGACAGGGCAGGTGAAAAACTGTTTTTT.

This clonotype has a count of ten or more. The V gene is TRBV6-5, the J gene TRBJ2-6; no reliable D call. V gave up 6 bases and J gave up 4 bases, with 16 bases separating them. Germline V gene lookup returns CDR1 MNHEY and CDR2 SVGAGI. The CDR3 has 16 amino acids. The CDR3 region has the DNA TGTGCCAGCAGGCCATTCCTCAGAAGCGGGGCCAACGTCCTGACTTTC. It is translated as CASRPFLRSGANVLTF.

CDR3 loop: CASTQQIRTNTEAFF. As DNA, the CDR3 is TGTGCCAGCACCCAACAGATTCGGACGAACACTGAAGCTTTCTTT. The rearrangement uses TRBV7-2 and TRBJ1-1; D not resolved. V was shortened by 7 bases and J by 1 base, with 16 bases between the two germline ends. CDR1 and CDR2 (germline): SGHTA, FQGNSA. The CDR3 covers 15 residues.

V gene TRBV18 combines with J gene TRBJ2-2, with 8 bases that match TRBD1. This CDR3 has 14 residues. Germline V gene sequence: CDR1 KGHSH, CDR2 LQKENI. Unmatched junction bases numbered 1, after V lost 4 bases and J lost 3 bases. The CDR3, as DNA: TGTGCCAGCTCACTACAGGGGGACACCGGGGAGCTGTTTTTT. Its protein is CASSLQGDTGELFF.

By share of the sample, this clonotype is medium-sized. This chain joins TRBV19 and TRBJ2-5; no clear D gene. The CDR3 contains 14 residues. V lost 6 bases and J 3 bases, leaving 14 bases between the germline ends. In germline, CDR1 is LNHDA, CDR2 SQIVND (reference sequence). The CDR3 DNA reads TGTGCCAGTAGGGACCCGGGTTTGGAAGAGACCCAGTACTTC. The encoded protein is CASRDPGLEETQYF. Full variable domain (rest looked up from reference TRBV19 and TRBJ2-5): DGGITQSPKYLFRKEGQNVTLSCEQNLNHDAMYWYRQDPGQGLRLIYYSQIVNDFQKGDIAEGYSVSREKKESFPLTVTSAQKNPTAFYLCASRDPGLEETQYFGPGTRLLVL.

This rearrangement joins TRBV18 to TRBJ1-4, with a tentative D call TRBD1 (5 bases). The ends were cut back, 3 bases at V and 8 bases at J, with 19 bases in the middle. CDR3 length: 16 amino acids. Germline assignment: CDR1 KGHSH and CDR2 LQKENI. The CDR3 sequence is CASSPFQSAGREKLFF. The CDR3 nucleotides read TGTGCCAGCTCACCTTTTCAATCGGCAGGGAGGGAAAAACTGTTTTTT.

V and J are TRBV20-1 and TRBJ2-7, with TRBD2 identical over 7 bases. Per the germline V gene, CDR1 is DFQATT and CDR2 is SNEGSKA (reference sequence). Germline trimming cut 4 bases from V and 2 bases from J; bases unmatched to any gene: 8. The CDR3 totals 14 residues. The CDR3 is CSATSGKKAYEQYF. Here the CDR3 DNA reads TGCAGTGCTACGAGCGGGAAAAAAGCCTACGAGCAGTACTTC.